A single sample gave rise to the 3 T cell receptor beta chains below, sequenced in a study of T-cell reconstitution after alpha-beta-depleted transplantation in children. Preparation of the TCRbeta library was carried out with unique molecular identifiers. TCRdb fed the PCR reads into MiXCR, producing one record per CDR3 protein. This table holds hundreds of thousands of distinct CDR3 sequences, roughly 15% found once. This specimen consisted of PBMCs from the stem cell graft donor, obtained from the stem cell graft. These receptors were collected from a human donor who donated a stem cell graft to a child with acute myeloid leukemia.

This clonotype was seen repeatedly, ten times or more. This sequence joins TRBV20-1 and TRBJ1-2; D perhaps matches TRBD1 (5 bases). Germline values: CDR1 DFQATT, CDR2 SNEGSKA (reference sequence). This CDR3 contains 14 residues. Between the trimmed V and J ends, which lost 3 bases and 4 bases, there was a span of 15 bases. In DNA, the CDR3 is TGCAGTGCTAGGGACCCAGGGTCTTTCTATGGCTACACCTTC. As protein: CSARDPGSFYGYTF.

This chain links TRBV7-2 with TRBJ2-5, with TRBD1 identical over 9 bases. This CDR3 comprises 15 residues. Germline V gene data show CDR1 as SGHTA and CDR2 as FQGNSA. V was clipped by 1 base and J by 5 bases; unmatched bases: 5. The CDR3: CASSLDSDRGETQYF. DNA of the CDR3: TGTGCCAGCAGCTTAGATTCGGACAGGGGTGAGACCCAGTACTTC.

This clonotype has a handful of counts. V usage is TRBV12-3 or TRBV12-4 and J usage is TRBJ1-1, with a possible D match to TRBD1 (6 bases). V was trimmed by 3 bases and J by 4 bases, leaving 9 bases between them. The CDR3 has 13 residues. The CDR3 here is CASSFRGLTEAFF. Here the CDR3 DNA reads TGTGCCAGCAGTTTTCGGGGGCTCACTGAAGCTTTCTTT.